This T cell receptor (beta chain) was documented in a study of spatial heterogeneity in lung cancer. Germline V gives CDR1 SNHLY, CDR2 FYNNEI. Unmatched junction bases numbered 1, after V lost 5 bases and J lost 3 bases. CDR3 length: 13 residues. TCRdb re-called the 5' RACE reads through MiXCR, storing one row per CDR3 protein. This sample carries about 14,000 distinct CDR3 sequences, approximately 4.5% of them seen once, and the ten largest clones take approximately 20%. Study-wide results and caveats: Tumoral mutation counts were tracked by counts of expanded intratumoral alpha and beta TCRs.

This clonotype has at least ten counts. Antigen: not known. Found in a library prepared for alpha chains, this beta chain is an off-target read, and its abundance has little meaning. The time point here: sample taken at primary tumor resection. The rearrangement links TRBV2 to TRBJ2-7; TRBD1 matches 10 bases. This specimen consisted of lung tumor tissue, obtained at surgery. This TCR came from a female donor with early-stage non-small cell lung cancer. In DNA, the CDR3 is TGTGCCAGCAGTAGGGACAGGGGCTACGAGCAGTACTTC. This gives the protein CASSRDRGYEQYF.